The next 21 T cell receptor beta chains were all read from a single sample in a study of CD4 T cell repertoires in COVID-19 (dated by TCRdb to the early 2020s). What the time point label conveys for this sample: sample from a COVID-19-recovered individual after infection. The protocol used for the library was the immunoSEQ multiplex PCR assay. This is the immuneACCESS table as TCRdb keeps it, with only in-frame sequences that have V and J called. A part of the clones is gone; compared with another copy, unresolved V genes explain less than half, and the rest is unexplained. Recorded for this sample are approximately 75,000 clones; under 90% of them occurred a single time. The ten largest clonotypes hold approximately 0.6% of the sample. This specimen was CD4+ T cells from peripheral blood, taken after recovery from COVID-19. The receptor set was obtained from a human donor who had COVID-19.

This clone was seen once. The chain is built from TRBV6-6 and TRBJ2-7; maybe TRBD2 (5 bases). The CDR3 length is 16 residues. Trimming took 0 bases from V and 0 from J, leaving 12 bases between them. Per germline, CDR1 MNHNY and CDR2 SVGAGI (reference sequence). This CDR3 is CASSYSRARASYEQYF. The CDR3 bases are TGTGCCAGCAGTTACTCGAGGGCTAGGGCCTCCTACGAGCAGTACTTC.

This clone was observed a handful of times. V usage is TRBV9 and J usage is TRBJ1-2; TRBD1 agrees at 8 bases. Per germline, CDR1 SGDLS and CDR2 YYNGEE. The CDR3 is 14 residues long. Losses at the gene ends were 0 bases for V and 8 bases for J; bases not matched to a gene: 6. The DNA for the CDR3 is TGTGCCAGCAGCGTAGACGGACAGGGCGAGGGCTACACCTTC. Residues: CASSVDGQGEGYTF.

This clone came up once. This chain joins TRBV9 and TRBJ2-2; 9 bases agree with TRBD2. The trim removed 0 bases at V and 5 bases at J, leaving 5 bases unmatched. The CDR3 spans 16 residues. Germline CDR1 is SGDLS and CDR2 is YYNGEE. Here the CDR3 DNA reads TGTGCCAGCAGCGTAGGGCTAGCGGGGTTAACCGGGGAGCTGTTTTTT. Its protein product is CASSVGLAGLTGELFF.

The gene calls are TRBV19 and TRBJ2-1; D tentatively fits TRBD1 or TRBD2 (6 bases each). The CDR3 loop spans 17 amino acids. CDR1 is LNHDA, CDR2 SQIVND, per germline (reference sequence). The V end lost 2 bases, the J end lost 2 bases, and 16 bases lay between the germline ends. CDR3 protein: CASSIRGSGAPYNEQFF. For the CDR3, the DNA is TGTGCCAGTAGTATAAGAGGTTCGGGGGCCCCCTACAATGAGCAGTTCTTC.

CDR3 in DNA: TGTGCCAGCAGGGGGAGGGGGATTGAAAAACTGTTTTTT. It encodes CASRGRGIEKLFF. This chain joins TRBV6-6 and TRBJ1-4; TRBD1 is a possible D gene (6 bases). Trimming left V 6 bases short and J 7 bases short, with 12 bases between. The germline V gene has CDR1 MNHNY and CDR2 SVGAGI (reference sequence). The CDR3 runs to 13 residues.

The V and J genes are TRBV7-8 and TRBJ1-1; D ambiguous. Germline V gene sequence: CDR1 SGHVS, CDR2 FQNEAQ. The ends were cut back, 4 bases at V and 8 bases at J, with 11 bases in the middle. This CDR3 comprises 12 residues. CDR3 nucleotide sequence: TGTGCCAGCAGCTCAGATGTACAAGAAGCTTTCTTT. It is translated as CASSSDVQEAFF.

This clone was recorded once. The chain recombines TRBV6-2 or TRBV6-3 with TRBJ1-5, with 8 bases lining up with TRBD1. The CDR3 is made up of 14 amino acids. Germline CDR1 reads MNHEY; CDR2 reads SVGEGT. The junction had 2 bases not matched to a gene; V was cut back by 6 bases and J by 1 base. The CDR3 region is CASSRTGSNQPQHF. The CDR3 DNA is TGTGCCAGCAGCCGGACAGGGAGCAATCAGCCCCAGCATTTT.

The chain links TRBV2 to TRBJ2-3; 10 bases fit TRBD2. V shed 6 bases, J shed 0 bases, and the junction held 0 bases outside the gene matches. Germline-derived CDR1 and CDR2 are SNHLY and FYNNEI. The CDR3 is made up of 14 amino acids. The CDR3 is CASRLAGSTDTQYF. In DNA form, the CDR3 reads TGTGCCAGCAGACTAGCGGGAAGCACAGATACGCAGTATTTT.

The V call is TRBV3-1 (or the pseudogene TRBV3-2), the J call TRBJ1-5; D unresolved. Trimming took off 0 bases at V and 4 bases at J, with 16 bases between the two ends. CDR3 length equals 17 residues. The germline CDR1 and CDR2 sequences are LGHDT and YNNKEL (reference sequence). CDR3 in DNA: TGTGCCAGCAGCCAAGATCTCGAGGCAGGCAGGAATCAGCCCCAGCATTTT. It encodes CASSQDLEAGRNQPQHF.

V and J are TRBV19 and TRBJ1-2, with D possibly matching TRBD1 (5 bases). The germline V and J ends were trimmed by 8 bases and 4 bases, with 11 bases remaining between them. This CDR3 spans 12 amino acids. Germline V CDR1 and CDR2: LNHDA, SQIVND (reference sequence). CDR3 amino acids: CASWDRPYGYTF. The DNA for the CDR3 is TGTGCCAGTTGGGACCGTCCCTATGGCTACACCTTC.

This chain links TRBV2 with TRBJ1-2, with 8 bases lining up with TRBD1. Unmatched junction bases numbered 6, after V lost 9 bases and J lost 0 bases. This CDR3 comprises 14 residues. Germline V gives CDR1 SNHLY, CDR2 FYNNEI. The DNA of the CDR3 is TGTGCCAGGAGGGGGACAGGAGCTAACTATGGCTACACCTTC. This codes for CARRGTGANYGYTF.

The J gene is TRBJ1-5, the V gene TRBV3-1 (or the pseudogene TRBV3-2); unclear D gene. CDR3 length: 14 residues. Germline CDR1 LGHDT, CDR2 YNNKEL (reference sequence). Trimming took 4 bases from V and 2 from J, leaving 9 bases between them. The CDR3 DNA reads TGTGCCAGCAGCCGAAATCAAGGCAATCAGCCCCAGCATTTT. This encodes CASSRNQGNQPQHF.

Written as DNA, the CDR3 is TGTGCCAGCAGCTTGGCCCAAGTCGTGAACACCTTC. Translation gives CASSLAQVVNTF. The rearrangement uses TRBV5-6 and TRBJ1-2; D is unresolved. Germline assignment: CDR1 SGHDT and CDR2 YYEEEE. The CDR3 runs to 12 residues. V was trimmed by 0 bases and J by 12 bases, leaving 12 bases between them.

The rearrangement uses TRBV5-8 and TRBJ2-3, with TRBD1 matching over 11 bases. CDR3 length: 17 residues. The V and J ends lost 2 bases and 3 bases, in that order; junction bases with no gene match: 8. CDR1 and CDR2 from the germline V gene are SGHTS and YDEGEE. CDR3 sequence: CASSLRAGTGGTDTQYF. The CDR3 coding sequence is TGTGCCAGCAGCTTACGAGCCGGGACAGGGGGTACAGATACGCAGTATTTT.

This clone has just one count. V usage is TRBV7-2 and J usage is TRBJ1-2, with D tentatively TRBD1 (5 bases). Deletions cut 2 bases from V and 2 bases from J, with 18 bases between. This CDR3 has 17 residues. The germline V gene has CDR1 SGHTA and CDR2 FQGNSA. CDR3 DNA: TGTGCCAGCAGCTTATATCAGGGAAGGGCGACGAACTATGGCTACACCTTC. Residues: CASSLYQGRATNYGYTF.

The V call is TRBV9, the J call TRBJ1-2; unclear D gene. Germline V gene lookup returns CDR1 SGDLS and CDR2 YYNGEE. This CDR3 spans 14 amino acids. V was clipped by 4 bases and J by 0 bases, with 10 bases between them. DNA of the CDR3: TGTGCCAGCAGCCCTCCTCACTCTAACTATGGCTACACCTTC. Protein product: CASSPPHSNYGYTF.

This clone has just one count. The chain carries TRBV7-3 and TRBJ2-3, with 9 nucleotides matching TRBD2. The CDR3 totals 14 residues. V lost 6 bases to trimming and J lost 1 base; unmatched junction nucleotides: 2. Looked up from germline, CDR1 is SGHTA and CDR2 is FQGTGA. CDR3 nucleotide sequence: TGTGCCAGCAGTGCTAGCGGGGGCACAGATACGCAGTATTTT. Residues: CASSASGGTDTQYF.

CDR3 sequence: CASSADREKLFF. CDR3 nucleotide sequence: TGTGCCAGCAGCGCGGACAGGGAAAAACTGTTTTTT. The J gene is TRBJ1-4, the V gene TRBV14; 7 positions agree with TRBD1. The V segment lost 5 bases and the J segment 8 bases; nucleotides outside the gene matches: 2. The CDR3 is 12 amino acids. CDR1 is SGHDN, CDR2 FVKESK, per germline.

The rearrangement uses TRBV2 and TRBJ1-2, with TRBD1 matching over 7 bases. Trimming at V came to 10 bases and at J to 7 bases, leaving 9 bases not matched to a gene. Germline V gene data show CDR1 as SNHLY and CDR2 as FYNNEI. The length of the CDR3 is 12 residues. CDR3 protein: CANLQGSSGYTF. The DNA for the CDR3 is TGTGCCAACCTACAGGGGTCCTCTGGCTACACCTTC.

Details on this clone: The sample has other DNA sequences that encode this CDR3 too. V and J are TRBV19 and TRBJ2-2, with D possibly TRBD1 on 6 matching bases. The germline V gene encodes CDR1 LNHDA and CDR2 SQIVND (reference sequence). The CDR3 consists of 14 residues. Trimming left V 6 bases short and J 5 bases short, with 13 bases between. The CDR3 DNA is TGTGCCAGTAGCAATACAGGGACAACCGGGGAGCTGTTTTTT. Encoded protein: CASSNTGTTGELFF. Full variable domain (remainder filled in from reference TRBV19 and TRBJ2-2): DGGITQSPKYLFRKEGQNVTLSCEQNLNHDAMYWYRQDPGQGLRLIYYSQIVNDFQKGDIAEGYSVSREKKESFPLTVTSAQKNPTAFYLCASSNTGTTGELFFGEGSRLTVL.

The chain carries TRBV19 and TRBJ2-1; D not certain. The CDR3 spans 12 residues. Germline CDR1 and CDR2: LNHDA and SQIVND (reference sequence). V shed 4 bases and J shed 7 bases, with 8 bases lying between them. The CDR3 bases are TGTGCCAGTAGTAGTCGCTATAATGAGCAGTTCTTC. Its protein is CASSSRYNEQFF.